The next 14 T cell receptor beta chains were all read from a single sample in a study of blood T cells in healthy people across ages (dated by TCRdb to between 2014 and 2017). The library was produced with 5' RACE. Data came from an Illumina HiSeq 2500. A second roughly 6 to 12 cycle PCR used a sample-barcoded 5' primer and a J-beta primer mix. TCRdb cleaned the public reads at Q25 with fastp, built clones with MiXCR and kept in-frame beta chains. Duplicate CDR3 protein sequences are folded into a single record with the most common DNA and genes. The sample table records 890,000 or so distinct CDR3 sequences; around two thirds of these occur just once. The ten largest clones capture around a quarter of the sample. Specimen: blood. These receptors were obtained from a young man in good health.

A single count supports this clonotype. The gene calls are TRBV20-1 and TRBJ2-3, with a possible D match to TRBD1 (5 bases). Germline V gives CDR1 DFQATT, CDR2 SNEGSKA (reference sequence). This CDR3 is 15 amino acids long. Trimming removed 2 bases at V and 0 bases at J, with 12 bases between. CDR3 DNA sequence: TGCAGTGCTAGACCACACAGGTGGAGCACAGATACGCAGTATTTT. This gives the protein CSARPHRWSTDTQYF.

This clonotype was observed a few times. The chain combines TRBV2 with TRBJ2-5; TRBD1 agrees at 8 bases. The end of the DNA is better explained by TRBJ2-7, so the J call may be wrong. Germline V CDR1 and CDR2: SNHLY, FYNNEI. The CDR3 covers 15 residues. The DNA of the CDR3 is TGTGCCAGCAAGCCGGTTACAGGGGGATATTACGAGCAGTACTTC. Residues: CASKPVTGGYYEQYF.

V usage is TRBV9 and J usage is TRBJ2-1; D remains ambiguous. Germline CDR1 is SGDLS and CDR2 is YYNGEE. V was pared by 3 bases and J by 14 bases, with 12 bases between. The CDR3 is 11 amino acids. This chain's CDR3 is CASSAFSWEFF. In nucleotides, the CDR3 is TGTGCCAGCAGCGCCTTCAGCTGGGAGTTCTTC.

In the case of this clonotype: One end of the junction does not line up with germline, which may come from a read error. The chain is built from TRBV2 and TRBJ2-7; D is ambiguous. Near its end, the DNA agrees better with TRBJ2-5, so the J call may be wrong. The CDR3 is 11 amino acids. CDR1 is SNHLY and CDR2 is FYNNEI in the germline V gene. CDR3 residues: CASSDQVTQYF. The CDR3 coding sequence is TGTGCCAGCAGTGACCAAGTGACCCAGTACTTC.

This clonotype has just a few counts. The chain uses TRBV7-2 and TRBJ2-4; weak D call: TRBD1 (5 bases). This CDR3 comprises 19 residues. Germline V gene sequence: CDR1 SGHTA, CDR2 FQGNSA. V lost 2 bases, J lost 8 bases, and 28 bases lay in between. The CDR3 sequence is CASSLNRRSPSWGIDIQYF. CDR3 nucleotide sequence: TGTGCCAGCAGCTTAAACAGGCGTAGTCCCTCATGGGGAATCGACATTCAGTACTTC.

This rearrangement joins TRBV7-9 to TRBJ2-3; possible D gene TRBD2, 7 bases. Trimming removed 8 bases from V and 5 bases from J, with 17 bases in between. The length of the CDR3 is 14 residues. Germline loops: CDR1 SEHNR, CDR2 FQNEAQ (reference sequence). Here the CDR3 reads CASLTGGLGDTQYF. The CDR3 coding sequence is TGTGCCAGCCTTACCGGGGGGCTGGGAGATACGCAGTATTTT.

This clonotype was detected many times. V and J are TRBV28 and TRBJ1-6; the match to TRBD1 covers 8 bases. The CDR3 is 16 amino acids. CDR1 is MDHEN and CDR2 is SYDVKM in the germline V gene. J was trimmed by 3 bases and V by 4 bases; bases with no gene match: 5. The CDR3, as DNA: TGTGCCAGCAGTTCAGGAACAGGGGGCTATAATTCACCCCTCCACTTT. It translates to CASSSGTGGYNSPLHF.

CDR3 amino acids: CSAKHQSSYEQYF. For the CDR3, the DNA is TGCAGCGCTAAGCACCAATCCTCCTACGAGCAGTACTTC. V usage is TRBV29-1 and J usage is TRBJ2-7; D is undetermined. The CDR3 contains 13 residues. Trimming left V 7 bases short and J 0 bases short, with 13 bases between. In germline, CDR1 is SQVTM, CDR2 ANQGSEA.

The genes are TRBV28 and TRBJ2-7, with D uncertain. CDR1 and CDR2 from the germline V gene are MDHEN and SYDVKM. Trimming left V 5 bases short and J 0 bases short, with 17 bases between. The CDR3 has 16 residues. The CDR3 bases are TGTGCCAGCAGTCCCCCCGTTAAGACCAGCTCCTACGAGCAGTACTTC. Amino acid sequence: CASSPPVKTSSYEQYF.

The table lists this clonotype with a few counts. The rearrangement uses TRBV4-2 and TRBJ2-5; D call uncertain. CDR3 size: 13 residues. Germline lookup yields CDR1 LGHNA and CDR2 YNFKEQ. V was trimmed by 1 base and J by 4 bases, leaving 7 bases between them. In nucleotides, the CDR3 is TGTGCCAGCAGCCAAGCGGTTGGAGAGACCCAGTACTTC. Amino acid sequence: CASSQAVGETQYF.

Points on this clonotype: One base away lies a much larger clone, so this may be a sequencing read error. V is TRBV6-5 and J is TRBJ2-1; D remains unclear. Trimming stripped 5 bases from V and 10 bases from J, with 15 bases between. This CDR3 is built from 13 residues. CDR1 and CDR2 from the germline V gene are MNHEY and SVGAGI. CDR3 sequence: CASSDWEGQEQFF. CDR3 sequence (DNA): TGTGCCAGCAGTGACTGGGAAGGGCAGGAGCAGTTCTTC.

The chain has TRBV24-1 and TRBJ2-1; TRBD1 matches at 7 bases. V lost 7 bases and J lost 8; bases outside the gene matches: 10. The CDR3 has 14 amino acids. Germline V gene sequence: CDR1 KGHDR, CDR2 SFDVKD. The CDR3 DNA follows: TGTGCCACCAGGGCGACAGGGTCTTTGTATGAGCAGTTCTTC. This gives the protein CATRATGSLYEQFF.

V is TRBV27 and J is TRBJ2-5; tentative D call: TRBD1 (6 bases). V dropped 3 bases and J dropped 11 bases, with 19 bases sitting between them. Germline V gene lookup returns CDR1 MNHEY and CDR2 SMNVEV (reference sequence). The CDR3 has 14 amino acids. The CDR3 spells CASSLIQGHGEQYF. The CDR3 coding sequence is TGTGCCAGCAGTTTGATACAGGGTCATGGGGAGCAGTACTTC.

V is TRBV7-2 and J is TRBJ2-5; 10 bases align to TRBD2. With 8 bases clipped from V and 2 bases from J, the junction kept 8 bases outside the gene matches. From germline, CDR1 is SGHTA and CDR2 FQGNSA. This CDR3 is 15 amino acids long. The CDR3 DNA follows: TGTGCCAGCGGAAGCGGGGGGGTTTGGCAAGAGACCCAGTACTTC. Translation: CASGSGGVWQETQYF.